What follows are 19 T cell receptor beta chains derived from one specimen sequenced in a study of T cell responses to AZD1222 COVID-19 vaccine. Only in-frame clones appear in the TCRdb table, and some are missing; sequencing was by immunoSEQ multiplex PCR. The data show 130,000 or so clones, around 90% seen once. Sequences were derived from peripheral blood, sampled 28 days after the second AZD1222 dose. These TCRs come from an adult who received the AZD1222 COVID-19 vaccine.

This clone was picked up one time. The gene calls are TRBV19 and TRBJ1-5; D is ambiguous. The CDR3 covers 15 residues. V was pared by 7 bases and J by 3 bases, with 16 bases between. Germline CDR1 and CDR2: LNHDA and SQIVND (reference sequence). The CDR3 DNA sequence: TGTGCCAGTACAGGCCGGGCAATCCTCAATCAGCCCCAGCATTTT. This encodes CASTGRAILNQPQHF.

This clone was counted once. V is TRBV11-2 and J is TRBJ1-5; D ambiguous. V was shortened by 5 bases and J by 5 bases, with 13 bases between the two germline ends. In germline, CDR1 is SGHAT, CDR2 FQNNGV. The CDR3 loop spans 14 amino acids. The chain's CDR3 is CASSRTGVDQPQHF. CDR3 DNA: TGTGCCAGCAGCCGTACCGGGGTCGATCAGCCCCAGCATTTT.

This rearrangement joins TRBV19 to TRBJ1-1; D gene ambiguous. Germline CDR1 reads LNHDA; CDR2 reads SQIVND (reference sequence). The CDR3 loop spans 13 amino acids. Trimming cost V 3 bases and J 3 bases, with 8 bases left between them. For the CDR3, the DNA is TGTGCCAGTAGTATGCGTGGGGACACTGAAGCTTTCTTT. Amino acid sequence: CASSMRGDTEAFF.

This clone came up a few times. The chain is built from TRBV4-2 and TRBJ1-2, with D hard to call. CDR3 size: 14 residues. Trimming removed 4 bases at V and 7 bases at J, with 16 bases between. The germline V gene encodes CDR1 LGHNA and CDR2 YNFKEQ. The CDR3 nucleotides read TGTGCCAGCAGCCGAGAAAACCCCGAAAGTGGCTACACCTTC. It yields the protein CASSRENPESGYTF.

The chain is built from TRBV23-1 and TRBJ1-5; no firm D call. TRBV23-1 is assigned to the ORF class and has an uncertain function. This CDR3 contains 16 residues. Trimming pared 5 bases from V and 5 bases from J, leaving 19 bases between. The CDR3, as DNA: TGCGCCAGCAGTTTCAATAGGACGGGTACCTATCAGCCCCAGCATTTT. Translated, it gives CASSFNRTGTYQPQHF.

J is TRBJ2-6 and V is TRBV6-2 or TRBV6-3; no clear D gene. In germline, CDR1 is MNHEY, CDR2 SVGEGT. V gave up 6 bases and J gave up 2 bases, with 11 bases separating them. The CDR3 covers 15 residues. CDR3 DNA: TGTGCCAGCAGCCTTACCCCAGCTGGGGCCAACGTCCTGACTTTC. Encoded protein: CASSLTPAGANVLTF.

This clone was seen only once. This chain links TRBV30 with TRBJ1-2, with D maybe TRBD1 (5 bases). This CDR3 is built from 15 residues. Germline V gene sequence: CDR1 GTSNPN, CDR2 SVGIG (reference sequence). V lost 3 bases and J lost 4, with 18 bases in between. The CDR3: CAWRIGAGRGYGYTF. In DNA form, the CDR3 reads TGTGCCTGGAGAATAGGGGCAGGGAGGGGCTATGGCTACACCTTC.

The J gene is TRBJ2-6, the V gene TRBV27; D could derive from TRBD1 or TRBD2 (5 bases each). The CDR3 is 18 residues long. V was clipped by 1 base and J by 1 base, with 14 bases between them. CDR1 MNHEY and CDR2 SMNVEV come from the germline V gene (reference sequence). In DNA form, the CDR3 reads TGTGCCAGCAGTTTATTGGGGGACGGTGGGTCTGGGGCCAACGTCCTGACTTTC. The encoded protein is CASSLLGDGGSGANVLTF.

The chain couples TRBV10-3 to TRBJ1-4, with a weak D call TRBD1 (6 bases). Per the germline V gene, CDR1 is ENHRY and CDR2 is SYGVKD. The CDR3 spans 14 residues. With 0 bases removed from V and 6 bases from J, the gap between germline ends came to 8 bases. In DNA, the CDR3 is TGTGCCATCAGTGAGTCGAGGGGGGATGAAAAACTGTTTTTT. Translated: CAISESRGDEKLFF.

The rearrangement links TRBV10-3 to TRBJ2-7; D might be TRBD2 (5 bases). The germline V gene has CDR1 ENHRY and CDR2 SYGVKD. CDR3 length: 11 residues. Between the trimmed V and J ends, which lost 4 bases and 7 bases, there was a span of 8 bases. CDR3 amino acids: CAISGRDEQYF. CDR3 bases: TGTGCCATCAGTGGTCGGGATGAGCAGTACTTC.

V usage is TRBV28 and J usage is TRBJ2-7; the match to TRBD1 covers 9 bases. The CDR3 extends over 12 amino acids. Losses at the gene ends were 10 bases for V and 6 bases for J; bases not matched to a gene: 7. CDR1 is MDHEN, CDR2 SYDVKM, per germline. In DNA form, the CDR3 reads TGTGCCACCGCGGGACAGGGCGTCGAGCAGTACTTC. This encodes CATAGQGVEQYF. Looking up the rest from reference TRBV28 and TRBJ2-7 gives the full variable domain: DVKVTQSSRYLVKRTGEKVFLECVQDMDHENMFWYRQDPGLGLRLIYFSYDVKMKEKGDIPEGYSVSREKKERFSLILESASTNQTSMYLCATAGQGVEQYFGPGTRLTVT.

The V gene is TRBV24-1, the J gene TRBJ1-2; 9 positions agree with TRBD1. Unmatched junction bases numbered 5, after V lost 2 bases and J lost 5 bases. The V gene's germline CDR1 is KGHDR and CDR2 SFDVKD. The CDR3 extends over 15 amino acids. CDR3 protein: CATSDWRTGVYGYTF. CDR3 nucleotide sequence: TGTGCCACCAGTGATTGGAGGACAGGGGTTTATGGCTACACCTTC.

CDR3 in DNA: TGTGCCAGCAGTCCGGGCAGGGTCAACAATTCACCCCTCCACTTT. Protein sequence: CASSPGRVNNSPLHF. The J gene is TRBJ1-6, the V gene TRBV28; a possible D gene is TRBD1 (5 bases). Germline assignment: CDR1 MDHEN and CDR2 SYDVKM. Between the trimmed V and J ends, which lost 5 bases and 7 bases, there was a span of 15 bases. The CDR3 has 15 amino acids.

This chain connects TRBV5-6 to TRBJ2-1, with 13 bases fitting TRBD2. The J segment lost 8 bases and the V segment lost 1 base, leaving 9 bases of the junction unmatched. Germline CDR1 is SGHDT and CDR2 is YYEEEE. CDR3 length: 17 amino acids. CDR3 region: CASSLPRTSGSYHEQFF. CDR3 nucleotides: TGTGCCAGCAGCTTGCCCCGGACTAGCGGGAGCTATCATGAGCAGTTCTTC.

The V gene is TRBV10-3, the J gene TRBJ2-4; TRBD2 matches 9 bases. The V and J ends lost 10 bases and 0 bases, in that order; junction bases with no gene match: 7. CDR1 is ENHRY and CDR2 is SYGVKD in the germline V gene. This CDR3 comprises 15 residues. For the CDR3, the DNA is TGTGCCACCGCGGGGGGGAAACTAGCCAAAAACATTCAGTACTTC. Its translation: CATAGGKLAKNIQYF.

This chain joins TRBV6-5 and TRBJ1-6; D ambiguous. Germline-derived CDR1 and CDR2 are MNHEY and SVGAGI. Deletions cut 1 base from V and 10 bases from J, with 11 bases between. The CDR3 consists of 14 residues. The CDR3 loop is CASSYYIRESPLHF. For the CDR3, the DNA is TGTGCCAGCAGTTACTACATCCGGGAGTCACCCCTCCACTTT.

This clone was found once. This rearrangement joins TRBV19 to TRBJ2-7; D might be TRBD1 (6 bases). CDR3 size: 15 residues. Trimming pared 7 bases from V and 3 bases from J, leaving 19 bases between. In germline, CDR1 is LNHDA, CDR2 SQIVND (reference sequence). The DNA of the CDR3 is TGTGCCAGTAAGATGCAGGGGTCAGGGGTCTACGAGCAGTACTTC. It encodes CASKMQGSGVYEQYF.

The CDR3 DNA reads TGTGCCAGCAGACCCACCGGGACCCTAAGGGGCACTGAAGCTTTCTTT. It encodes CASRPTGTLRGTEAFF. The V call is TRBV5-4, the J call TRBJ1-1; maybe TRBD1 (5 bases). V lost 5 bases, J lost 4 bases, and 21 bases lay in between. Per the germline V gene, CDR1 is SGHNT and CDR2 is YYREEE (reference sequence). This CDR3 spans 16 amino acids. The complete variable domain, with remaining parts taken from reference TRBV5-4 and TRBJ1-1, reads ETGVTQSPTHLIKTRGQQVTLRCSSQSGHNTVSWYQQALGQGPQFIFQYYREEENGRGNFPPRFSGLQFPNYSSELNVNALELDDSALYLCASRPTGTLRGTEAFFGQGTRLTVV.

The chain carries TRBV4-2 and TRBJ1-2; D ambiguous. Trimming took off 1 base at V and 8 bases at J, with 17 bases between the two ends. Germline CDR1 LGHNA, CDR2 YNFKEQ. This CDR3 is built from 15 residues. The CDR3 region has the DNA TGTGCCAGCAGCCAAGGATTAGAAGCTAGTGACGGCTACACCTTC. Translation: CASSQGLEASDGYTF.